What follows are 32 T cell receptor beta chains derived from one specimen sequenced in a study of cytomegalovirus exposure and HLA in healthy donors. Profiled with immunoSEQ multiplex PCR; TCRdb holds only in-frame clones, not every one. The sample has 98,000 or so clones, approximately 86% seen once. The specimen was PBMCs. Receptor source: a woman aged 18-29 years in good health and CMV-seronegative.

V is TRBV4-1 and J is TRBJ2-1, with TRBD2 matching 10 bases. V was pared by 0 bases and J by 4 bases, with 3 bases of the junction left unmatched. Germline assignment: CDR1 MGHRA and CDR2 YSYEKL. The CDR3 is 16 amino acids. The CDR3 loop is CASSQDLAGAYNEQFF. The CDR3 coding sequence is TGCGCCAGCAGCCAAGATCTAGCGGGGGCATACAATGAGCAGTTCTTC.

CDR3 coding DNA: TGTGCCAGCAGCGTGACTAGCGGGGGCGGGACCGGGGAGCTGTTTTTT. Its protein is CASSVTSGGGTGELFF. The chain links TRBV9 to TRBJ2-2; 12 positions agree with TRBD2. V shed 2 bases and J 5 bases; nucleotides not matched to a gene: 4. In germline, CDR1 is SGDLS, CDR2 YYNGEE. CDR3 length: 16 amino acids. Complete variable domain (other parts from reference TRBV9 and TRBJ2-2): DSGVTQTPKHLITATGQRVTLRCSPRSGDLSVYWYQQSLDQGLQFLIQYYNGEERAKGNILERFSAQQFPDLHSELNLSSLELGDSALYFCASSVTSGGGTGELFFGEGSRLTVL.

The CDR3 reads CASSLTSGGSDTQYF. For the CDR3, the DNA is TGCGCCAGCAGCCTGACTAGCGGGGGATCAGATACGCAGTATTTT. The chain combines TRBV10-1 with TRBJ2-3; TRBD2 agrees at 12 bases. Germline V gene lookup returns CDR1 WNHNN and CDR2 SYGVQD (reference sequence). The junction had 5 bases not matched to a gene; V was cut back by 6 bases and J by 4 bases. The CDR3 is 15 residues long.

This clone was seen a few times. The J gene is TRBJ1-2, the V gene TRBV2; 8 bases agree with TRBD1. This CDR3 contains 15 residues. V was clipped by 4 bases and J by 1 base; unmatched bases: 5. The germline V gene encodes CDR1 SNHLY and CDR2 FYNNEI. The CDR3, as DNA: TGTGCCAGCAGTGTCCCAGGGGGCTTTAACTATGGCTACACCTTC. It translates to CASSVPGGFNYGYTF.

Here the CDR3 DNA reads TGCGCCAGCAGCTTGGCCGCCAGGAACTATGGCTACACCTTC. Translating it yields CASSLAARNYGYTF. V is TRBV5-1 and J is TRBJ1-2; unclear D gene. Germline V gene lookup returns CDR1 SGHRS and CDR2 YFSETQ. Trimming left V 0 bases short and J 2 bases short, with 8 bases between. The length of the CDR3 is 14 residues. The complete variable domain, with remaining parts taken from reference TRBV5-1 and TRBJ1-2, reads KAGVTQTPRYLIKTRGQQVTLSCSPISGHRSVSWYQQTPGQGLQFLFEYFSETQRNKGNFPGRFSGRQFSNSRSEMNVSTLELGDSALYLCASSLAARNYGYTFGSGTRLTVV.

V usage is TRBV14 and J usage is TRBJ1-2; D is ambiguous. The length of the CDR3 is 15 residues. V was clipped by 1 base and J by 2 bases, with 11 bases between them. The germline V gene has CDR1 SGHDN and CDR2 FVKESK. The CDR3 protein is CASSQGGSKNYGYTF. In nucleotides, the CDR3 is TGTGCCAGCAGCCAAGGAGGAAGCAAGAACTATGGCTACACCTTC.

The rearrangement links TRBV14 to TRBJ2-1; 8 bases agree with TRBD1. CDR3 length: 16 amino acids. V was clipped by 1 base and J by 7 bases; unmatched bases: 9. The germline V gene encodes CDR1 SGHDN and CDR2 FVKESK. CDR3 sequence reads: CASSQGQGNRRNEQFF. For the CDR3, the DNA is TGTGCCAGCAGCCAAGGACAGGGGAATAGGAGAAATGAGCAGTTCTTC.

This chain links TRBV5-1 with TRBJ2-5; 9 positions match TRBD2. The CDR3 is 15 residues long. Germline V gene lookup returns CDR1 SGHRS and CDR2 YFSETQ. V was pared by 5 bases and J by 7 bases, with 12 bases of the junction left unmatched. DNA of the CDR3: TGCGCCAGCAGGGGTAGCGGGGGCCCAGGGTGGACCCAGTACTTC. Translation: CASRGSGGPGWTQYF.

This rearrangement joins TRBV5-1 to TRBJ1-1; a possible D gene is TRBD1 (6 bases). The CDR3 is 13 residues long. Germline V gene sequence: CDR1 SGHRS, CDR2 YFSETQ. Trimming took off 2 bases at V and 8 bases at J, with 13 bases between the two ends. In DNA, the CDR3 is TGCGCCAGCAGCTTCATCCGAGGACAGGAAGCTTTCTTT. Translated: CASSFIRGQEAFF.

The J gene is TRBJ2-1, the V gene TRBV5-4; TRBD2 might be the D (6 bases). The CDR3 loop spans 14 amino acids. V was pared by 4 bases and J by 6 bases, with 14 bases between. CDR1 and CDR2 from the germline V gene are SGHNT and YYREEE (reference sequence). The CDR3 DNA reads TGTGCCAGCAGCCCCGGGCGGGACTTCAATGAGCAGTTCTTC. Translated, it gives CASSPGRDFNEQFF.

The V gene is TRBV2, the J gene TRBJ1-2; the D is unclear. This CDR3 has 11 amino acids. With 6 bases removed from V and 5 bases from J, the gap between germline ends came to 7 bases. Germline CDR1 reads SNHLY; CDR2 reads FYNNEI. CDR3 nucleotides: TGTGCCAGCAGCCTTGAGTATGGCTACACCTTC. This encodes CASSLEYGYTF.

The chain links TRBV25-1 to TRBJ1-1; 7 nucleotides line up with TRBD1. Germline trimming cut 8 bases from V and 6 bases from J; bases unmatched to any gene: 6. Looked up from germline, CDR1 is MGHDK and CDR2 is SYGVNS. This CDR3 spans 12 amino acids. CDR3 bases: TGTGCCAGCCAGACAGGGACGTCTGAAGCTTTCTTT. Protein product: CASQTGTSEAFF.

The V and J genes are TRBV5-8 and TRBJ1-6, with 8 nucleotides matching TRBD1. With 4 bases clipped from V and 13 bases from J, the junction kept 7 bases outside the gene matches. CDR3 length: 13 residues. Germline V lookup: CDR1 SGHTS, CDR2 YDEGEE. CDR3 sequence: CASSLTGERPLHF. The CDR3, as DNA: TGTGCCAGCAGCCTGACAGGGGAGAGGCCCCTCCACTTT.

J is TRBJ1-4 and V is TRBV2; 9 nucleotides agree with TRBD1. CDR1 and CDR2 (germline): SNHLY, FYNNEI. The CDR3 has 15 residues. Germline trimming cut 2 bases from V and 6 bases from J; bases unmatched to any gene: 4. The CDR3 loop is CASSERDRVHEKLFF. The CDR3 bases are TGTGCCAGCAGTGAACGGGACAGGGTACATGAAAAACTGTTTTTT.

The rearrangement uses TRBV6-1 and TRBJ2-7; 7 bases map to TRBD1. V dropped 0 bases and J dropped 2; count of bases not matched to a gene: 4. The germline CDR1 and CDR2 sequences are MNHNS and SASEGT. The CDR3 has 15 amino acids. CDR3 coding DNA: TGTGCCAGCAGTGAAGCTAGGGGGCCCCCCTACGAGCAGTACTTC. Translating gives CASSEARGPPYEQYF.

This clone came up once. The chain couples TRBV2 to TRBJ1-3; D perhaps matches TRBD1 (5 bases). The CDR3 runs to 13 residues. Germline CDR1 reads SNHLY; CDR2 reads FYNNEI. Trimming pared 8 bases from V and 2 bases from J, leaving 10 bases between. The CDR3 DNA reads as TGTGCCAGCTCGGGGGGGACTGGAAACACCATATATTTT. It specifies CASSGGTGNTIYF.

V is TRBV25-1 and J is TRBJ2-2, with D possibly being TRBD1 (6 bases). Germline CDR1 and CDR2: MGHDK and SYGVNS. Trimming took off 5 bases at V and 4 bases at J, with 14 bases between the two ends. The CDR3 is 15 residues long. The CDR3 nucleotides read TGTGCCAGCAGTCCACGGACAGAAAGCACCGGGGAGCTGTTTTTT. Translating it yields CASSPRTESTGELFF.

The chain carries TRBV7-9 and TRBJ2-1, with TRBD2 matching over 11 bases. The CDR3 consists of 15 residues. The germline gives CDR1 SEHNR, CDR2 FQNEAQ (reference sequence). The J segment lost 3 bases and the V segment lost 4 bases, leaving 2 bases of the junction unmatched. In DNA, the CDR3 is TGTGCCAGCAGCTCTAGCGGGGGGAACTACAATGAGCAGTTCTTC. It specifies CASSSSGGNYNEQFF.

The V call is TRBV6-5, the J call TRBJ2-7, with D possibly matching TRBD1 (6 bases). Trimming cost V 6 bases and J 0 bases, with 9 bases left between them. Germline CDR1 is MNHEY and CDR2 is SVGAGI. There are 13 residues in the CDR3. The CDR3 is CASRVQGSYEQYF. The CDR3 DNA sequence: TGTGCCAGCAGAGTACAGGGCTCCTACGAGCAGTACTTC.

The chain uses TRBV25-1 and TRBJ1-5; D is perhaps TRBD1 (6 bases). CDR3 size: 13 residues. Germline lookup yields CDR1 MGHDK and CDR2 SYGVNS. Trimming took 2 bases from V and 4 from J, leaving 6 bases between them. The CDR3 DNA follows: TGTGCCAGCAGTGAACAGGGGAATCAGCCCCAGCATTTT. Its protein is CASSEQGNQPQHF.

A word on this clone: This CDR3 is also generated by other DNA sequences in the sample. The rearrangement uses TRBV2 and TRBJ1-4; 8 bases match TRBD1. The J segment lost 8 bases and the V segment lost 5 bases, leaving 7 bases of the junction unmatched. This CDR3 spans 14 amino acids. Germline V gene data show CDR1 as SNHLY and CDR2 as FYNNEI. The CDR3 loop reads CASSTGTGEEKLFF. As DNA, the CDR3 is TGTGCCAGCAGTACAGGGACAGGAGAGGAAAAACTGTTTTTT.

The CDR3 sequence is CASSLGFGGSEAFF. Written as DNA, the CDR3 is TGTGCCAGCAGCTTAGGCTTTGGCGGATCTGAAGCTTTCTTT. The chain is built from TRBV11-2 and TRBJ1-1; D ambiguous. In germline, CDR1 is SGHAT, CDR2 FQNNGV. This CDR3 has 14 amino acids. The ends were cut back, 1 base at V and 6 bases at J, with 12 bases in the middle. Full variable domain (remainder filled in from reference TRBV11-2 and TRBJ1-1): EAGVAQSPRYKIIEKRQSVAFWCNPISGHATLYWYQQILGQGPKLLIQFQNNGVVDDSQLPKDRFSAERLKGVDSTLKIQPAKLEDSAVYLCASSLGFGGSEAFFGQGTRLTVV.

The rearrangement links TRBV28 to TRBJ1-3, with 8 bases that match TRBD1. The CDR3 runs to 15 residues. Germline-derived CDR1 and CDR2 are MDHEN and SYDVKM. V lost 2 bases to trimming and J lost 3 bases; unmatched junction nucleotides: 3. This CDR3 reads CASSLTRGHGNTIYF. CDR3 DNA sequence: TGTGCCAGCAGTTTAACCAGGGGGCATGGAAACACCATATATTTT.

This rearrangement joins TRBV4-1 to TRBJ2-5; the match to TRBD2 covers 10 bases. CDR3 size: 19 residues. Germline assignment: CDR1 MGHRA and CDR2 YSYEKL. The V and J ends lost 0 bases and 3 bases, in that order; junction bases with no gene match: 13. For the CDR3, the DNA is TGCGCCAGCAGCCAAGATCTTGGTAGCGGGGGGATAAGGGAAGAGACCCAGTACTTC. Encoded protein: CASSQDLGSGGIREETQYF.

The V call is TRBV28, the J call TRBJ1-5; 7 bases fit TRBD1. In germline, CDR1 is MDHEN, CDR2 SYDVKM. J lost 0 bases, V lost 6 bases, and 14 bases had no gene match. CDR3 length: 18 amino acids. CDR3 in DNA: TGTGCCAGCAGCCCGACAGGGCGTGGTGGCTATAGCAATCAGCCCCAGCATTTT. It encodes CASSPTGRGGYSNQPQHF.

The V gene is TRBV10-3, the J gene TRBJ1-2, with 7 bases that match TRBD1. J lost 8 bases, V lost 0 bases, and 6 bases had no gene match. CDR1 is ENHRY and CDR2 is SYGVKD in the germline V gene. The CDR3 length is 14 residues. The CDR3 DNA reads TGTGCCATCAGTGAGTCGCAGCAGGGGGGCGGCTACACCTTC. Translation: CAISESQQGGGYTF.

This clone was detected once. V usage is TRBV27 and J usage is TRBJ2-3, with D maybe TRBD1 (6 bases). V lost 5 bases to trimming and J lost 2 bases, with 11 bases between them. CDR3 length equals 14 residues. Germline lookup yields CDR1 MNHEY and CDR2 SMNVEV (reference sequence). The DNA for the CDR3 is TGTGCCAGCAGTCCAGGACAGCTCACAGATACGCAGTATTTT. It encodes CASSPGQLTDTQYF.

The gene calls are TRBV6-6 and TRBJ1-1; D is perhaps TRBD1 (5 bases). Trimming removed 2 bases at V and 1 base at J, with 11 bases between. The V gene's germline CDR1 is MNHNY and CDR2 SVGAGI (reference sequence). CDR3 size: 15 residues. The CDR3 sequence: CASSYKRQTNTEAFF. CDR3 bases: TGTGCCAGCAGTTACAAGAGACAGACGAACACTGAAGCTTTCTTT.

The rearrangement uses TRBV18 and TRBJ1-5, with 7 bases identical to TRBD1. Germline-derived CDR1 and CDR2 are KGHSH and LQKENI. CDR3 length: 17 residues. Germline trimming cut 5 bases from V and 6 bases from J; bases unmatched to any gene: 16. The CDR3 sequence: CASSANPGQNRGQPQHF. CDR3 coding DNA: TGTGCCAGCTCAGCTAACCCGGGACAGAACAGAGGTCAGCCCCAGCATTTT.

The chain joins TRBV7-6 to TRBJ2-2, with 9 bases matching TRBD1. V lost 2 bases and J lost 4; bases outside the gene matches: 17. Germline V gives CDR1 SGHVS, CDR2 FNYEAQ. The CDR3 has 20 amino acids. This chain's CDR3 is CASSLSYMRWGQGPTGELFF. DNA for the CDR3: TGTGCCAGCAGCTTAAGCTATATGAGGTGGGGACAGGGACCCACCGGGGAGCTGTTTTTT.

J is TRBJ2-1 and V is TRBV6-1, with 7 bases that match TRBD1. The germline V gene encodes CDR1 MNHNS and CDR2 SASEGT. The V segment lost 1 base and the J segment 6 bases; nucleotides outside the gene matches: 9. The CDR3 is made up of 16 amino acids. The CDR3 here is CASSEGQGSFGNEQFF. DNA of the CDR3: TGTGCCAGCAGTGAAGGACAGGGTTCGTTCGGCAATGAGCAGTTCTTC.

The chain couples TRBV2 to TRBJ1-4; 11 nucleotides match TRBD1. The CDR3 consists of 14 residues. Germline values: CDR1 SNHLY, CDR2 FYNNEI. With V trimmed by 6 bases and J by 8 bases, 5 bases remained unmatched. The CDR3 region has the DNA TGTGCCAGCAGGGACAGGGGGCGCGGGGAAAAACTGTTTTTT. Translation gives CASRDRGRGEKLFF.